These T cell receptor beta chains were read from a single sample in a study of blood T cell repertoires in COVID-19. Here immunoSEQ multiplex PCR was the method, and the copy in TCRdb shows in-frame clones only, minus some. The sample yields 150,000 or so clones, roughly nine tenths seen once. Sequenced material: peripheral blood. These TCRs come from a woman aged 40 to 55 with acute or convalescent COVID-19. Both conserved end residues are part of each CDR3. Each record gives: J gene, D gene, V gene, clone size, CDR3 DNA, CDR3 protein. D genes are given only for firm matches. Size is stated for part of the rows, as once, few or many counts, or as a class when the clone is expanded.

J: TRBJ2-3
D: TRBD1
V: TRBV24-1
size: once
DNA: TGTGCCACCAGTGATCCCTATAGTCGACAGGGGGAGGCCCCCGTAGATACGCAGTATTTT
CDR3: CATSDPYSRQGEAPVDTQYF

J: TRBJ1-5
D: TRBD1
V: TRBV4-1
size: -
DNA: TGCGCCAGCAGCCAAGGTGGGACAGCTGCCAATCAGCCCCAGCATTTT
CDR3: CASSQGGTAANQPQHF

J: TRBJ1-5
D: -
V: TRBV6-1
size: -
DNA: TGTGCCAGCAGTGAAGGGGCAGTTAGCAATCAGCCCCAGCATTTT
CDR3: CASSEGAVSNQPQHF

J: TRBJ1-6
D: TRBD1
V: TRBV28
size: -
DNA: TGTGCCAGCAGAGACCCGGGACAGGGGAATTATAATTCACCCCTCCACTTT
CDR3: CASRDPGQGNYNSPLHF

J: TRBJ2-5
D: -
V: TRBV4-1
size: once
DNA: TGCGCCAGCAGCCAAGGTCAGGTGGGAGAGACCCAGTACTTC
CDR3: CASSQGQVGETQYF

J: TRBJ1-1
D: TRBD1
V: TRBV10-3
size: -
DNA: TGTGCCATCACTAAACTCGCCGGAAGGGACAGGGGTATCGGGAGCCTGGTCACTGAAGCTTTCTTT
CDR3: CAITKLAGRDRGIGSLVTEAFF

J: TRBJ1-5
D: -
V: TRBV19
size: -
DNA: TGTGCCAGTAGGGTAAACAGGGAATTCAATCAGCCCCAGCATTTT
CDR3: CASRVNREFNQPQHF

J: TRBJ1-2
D: -
V: TRBV11-2
size: -
DNA: TGTGCCAGCAGCTTAGAGACGGGGTCGTATGGCTACACCTTC
CDR3: CASSLETGSYGYTF

J: TRBJ1-1
D: -
V: TRBV25-1
size: -
DNA: TGTGCCTCAAAGGGACGGGGGTTCTTGAACACTGAAGCTTTCTTT
CDR3: CASKGRGFLNTEAFF

J: TRBJ1-3
D: -
V: TRBV5-1
size: -
DNA: TGCGCCAGCAGGCAGGGGACTGGAAACACCATATATTTT
CDR3: CASRQGTGNTIYF

J: TRBJ2-2
D: TRBD2
V: TRBV9
size: once
DNA: TGTGCCAGCAGCGTACCTAGCGGGCCGGGTGGGGAGCTGTTTTTT
CDR3: CASSVPSGPGGELFF

J: TRBJ2-7
D: -
V: TRBV6-1
size: -
DNA: TGTGCCAGCAGTGAAGGGCACCCGGGGAGGTACGAGCAGTACTTC
CDR3: CASSEGHPGRYEQYF

J: TRBJ2-7
D: -
V: TRBV27
size: -
DNA: TGTGCCAGCAGTTTATCTCCCGGGACCTACGAGCAGTACTTC
CDR3: CASSLSPGTYEQYF

J: TRBJ2-5
D: -
V: TRBV7-6
size: -
DNA: TGTGCCAGCAGCTTAATGAACGGGTTCCAAGAGACCCAGTACTTC
CDR3: CASSLMNGFQETQYF

J: TRBJ2-3
D: TRBD2
V: TRBV18
size: -
DNA: TGTGCCAGCTCACCGTTGAGGCGGGGGGACACCACAGATACGCAGTATTTT
CDR3: CASSPLRRGDTTDTQYF

J: TRBJ2-1
D: TRBD2
V: TRBV5-1
size: -
DNA: TGCGCCAGCACCCCCTCGGGGGGAAGCTCCTACAATGAGCAGTTCTTC
CDR3: CASTPSGGSSYNEQFF

J: TRBJ2-3
D: TRBD2
V: TRBV27
size: -
DNA: TGTGCCAGCAGTTTATTGAGGGGAGGGCGAGGAGGGACGCAGTATTTT
CDR3: CASSLLRGGRGGTQYF

J: TRBJ2-3
D: -
V: TRBV11-2
size: -
DNA: TGTGCCAGCAGCTCCTTCCGAGGACAATCCCCAGATACGCAGTATTTT
CDR3: CASSSFRGQSPDTQYF

J: TRBJ2-1
D: -
V: TRBV2
size: once
DNA: TGTGCCAGCAATAGGGAGCTCTTGAGCTCCTACAATGAGCAGTTCTTC
CDR3: CASNRELLSSYNEQFF

J: TRBJ2-3
D: TRBD2
V: TRBV6-1
size: -
DNA: TGTGCCAGCAGTGAAGACGGCGGGAGGGCCACAGATACGCAGTATTTT
CDR3: CASSEDGGRATDTQYF